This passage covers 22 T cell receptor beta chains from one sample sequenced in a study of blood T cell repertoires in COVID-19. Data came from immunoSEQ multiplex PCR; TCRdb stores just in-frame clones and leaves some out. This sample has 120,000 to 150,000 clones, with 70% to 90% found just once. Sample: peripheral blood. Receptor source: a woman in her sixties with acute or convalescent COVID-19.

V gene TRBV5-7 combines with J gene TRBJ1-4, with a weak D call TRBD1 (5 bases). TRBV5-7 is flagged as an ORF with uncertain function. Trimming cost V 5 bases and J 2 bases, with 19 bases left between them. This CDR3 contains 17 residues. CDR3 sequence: CASSPRGCPGTNEKLFF. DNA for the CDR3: TGTGCCAGCAGTCCCCGGGGGTGCCCGGGGACTAATGAAAAACTGTTTTTT.

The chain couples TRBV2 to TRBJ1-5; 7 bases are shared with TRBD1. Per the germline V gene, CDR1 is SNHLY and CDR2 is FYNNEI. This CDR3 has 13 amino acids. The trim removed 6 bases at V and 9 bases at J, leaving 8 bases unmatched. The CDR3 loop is CASRGRGVGPQHF. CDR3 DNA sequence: TGTGCCAGCAGGGGCAGGGGGGTTGGGCCCCAGCATTTT.

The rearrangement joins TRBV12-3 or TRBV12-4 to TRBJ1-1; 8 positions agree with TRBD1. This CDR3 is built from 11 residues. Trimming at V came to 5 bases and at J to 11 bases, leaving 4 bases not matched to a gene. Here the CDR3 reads CASSAGQAAFF. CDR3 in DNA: TGTGCCAGCAGTGCGGGACAGGCGGCTTTCTTT.

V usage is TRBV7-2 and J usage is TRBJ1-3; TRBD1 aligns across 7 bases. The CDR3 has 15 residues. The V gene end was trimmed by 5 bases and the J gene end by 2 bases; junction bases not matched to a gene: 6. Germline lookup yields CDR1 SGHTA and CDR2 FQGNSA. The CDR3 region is CASSPTTGPGNTIYF. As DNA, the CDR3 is TGTGCCAGCAGCCCAACGACAGGGCCTGGAAACACCATATATTTT.

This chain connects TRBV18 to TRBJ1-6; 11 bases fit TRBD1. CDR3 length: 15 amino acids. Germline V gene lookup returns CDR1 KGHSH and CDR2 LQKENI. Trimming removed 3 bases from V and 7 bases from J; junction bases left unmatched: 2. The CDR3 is CASSPRDRGNSPLHF. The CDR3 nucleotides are TGTGCCAGCTCACCGAGGGACAGGGGGAATTCACCCCTCCACTTT.

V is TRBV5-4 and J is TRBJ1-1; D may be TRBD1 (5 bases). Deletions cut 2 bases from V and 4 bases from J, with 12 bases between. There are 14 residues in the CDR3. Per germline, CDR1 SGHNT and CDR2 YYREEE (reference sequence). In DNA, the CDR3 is TGTGCCAGCAGCTTTGGGGCCGACAGCACTGAAGCTTTCTTT. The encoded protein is CASSFGADSTEAFF. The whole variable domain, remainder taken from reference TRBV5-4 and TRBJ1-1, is ETGVTQSPTHLIKTRGQQVTLRCSSQSGHNTVSWYQQALGQGPQFIFQYYREEENGRGNFPPRFSGLQFPNYSSELNVNALELDDSALYLCASSFGADSTEAFFGQGTRLTVV.

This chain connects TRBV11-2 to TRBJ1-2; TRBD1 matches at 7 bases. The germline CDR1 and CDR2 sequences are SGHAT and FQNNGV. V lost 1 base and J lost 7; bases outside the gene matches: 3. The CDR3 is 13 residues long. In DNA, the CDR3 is TGTGCCAGCAGCTTAGGCAGGGGGGTTGGCTACACCTTC. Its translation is CASSLGRGVGYTF. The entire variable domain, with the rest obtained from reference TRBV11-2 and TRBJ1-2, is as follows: EAGVAQSPRYKIIEKRQSVAFWCNPISGHATLYWYQQILGQGPKLLIQFQNNGVVDDSQLPKDRFSAERLKGVDSTLKIQPAKLEDSAVYLCASSLGRGVGYTFGSGTRLTVV.

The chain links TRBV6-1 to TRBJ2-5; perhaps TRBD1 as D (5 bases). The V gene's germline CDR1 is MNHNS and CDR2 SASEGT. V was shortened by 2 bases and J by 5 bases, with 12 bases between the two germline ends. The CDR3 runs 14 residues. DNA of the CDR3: TGTGCCAGCAGTGAACAGGGTTTAGAGGAGACCCAGTACTTC. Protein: CASSEQGLEETQYF.

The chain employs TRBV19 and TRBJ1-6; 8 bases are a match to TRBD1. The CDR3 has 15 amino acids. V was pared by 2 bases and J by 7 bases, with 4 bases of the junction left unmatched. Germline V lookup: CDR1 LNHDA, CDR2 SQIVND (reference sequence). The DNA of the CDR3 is TGTGCCAGTAGTATATCACACAGGGGGAATTCACCCCTCCACTTT. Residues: CASSISHRGNSPLHF.

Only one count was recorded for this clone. CDR3 in amino acids: CASSSQGRTEKLFF. For the CDR3, the DNA is TGTGCCAGCAGCTCACAGGGACGAACTGAAAAACTGTTTTTT. This sequence joins TRBV7-9 and TRBJ1-4, with a tentative D call TRBD1 (6 bases). In germline, CDR1 is SEHNR, CDR2 FQNEAQ (reference sequence). V shed 4 bases and J shed 7 bases, with 13 bases lying between them. The CDR3 runs to 14 residues.

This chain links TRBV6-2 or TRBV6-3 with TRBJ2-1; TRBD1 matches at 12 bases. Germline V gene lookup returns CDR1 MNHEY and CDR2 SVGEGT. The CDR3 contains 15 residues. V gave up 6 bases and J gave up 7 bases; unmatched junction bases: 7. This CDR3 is CASSSGTGGLNEQFF. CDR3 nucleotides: TGTGCCAGCAGCTCCGGGACAGGGGGCTTGAATGAGCAGTTCTTC.

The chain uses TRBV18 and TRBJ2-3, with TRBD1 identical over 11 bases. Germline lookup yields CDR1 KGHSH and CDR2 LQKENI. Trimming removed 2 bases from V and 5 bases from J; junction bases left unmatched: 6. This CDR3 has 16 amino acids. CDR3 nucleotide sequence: TGTGCCAGCTCACCAACCGGACAGGGGGCGGGAGATACGCAGTATTTT. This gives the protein CASSPTGQGAGDTQYF. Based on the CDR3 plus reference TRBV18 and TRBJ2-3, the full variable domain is NAGVMQNPRHLVRRRGQEARLRCSPMKGHSHVYWYRQLPEEGLKFMVYLQKENIIDESGMPKERFSAEFPKEGPSILRIQQVVRGDSAAYFCASSPTGQGAGDTQYFGPGTRLTVL.

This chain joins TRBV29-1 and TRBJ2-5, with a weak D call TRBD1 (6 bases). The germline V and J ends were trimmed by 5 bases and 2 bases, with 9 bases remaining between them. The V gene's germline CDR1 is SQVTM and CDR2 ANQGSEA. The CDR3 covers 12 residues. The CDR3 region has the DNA TGCAGCGTTTACAGGGAACAAGAGACCCAGTACTTC. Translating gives CSVYREQETQYF.

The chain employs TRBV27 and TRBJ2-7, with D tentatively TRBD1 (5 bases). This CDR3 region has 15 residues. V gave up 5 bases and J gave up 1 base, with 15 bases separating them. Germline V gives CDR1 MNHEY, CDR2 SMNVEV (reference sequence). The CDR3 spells CASSPTRQPSYEQYF. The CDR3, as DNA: TGTGCCAGCAGTCCGACACGACAGCCTTCCTACGAGCAGTACTTC.

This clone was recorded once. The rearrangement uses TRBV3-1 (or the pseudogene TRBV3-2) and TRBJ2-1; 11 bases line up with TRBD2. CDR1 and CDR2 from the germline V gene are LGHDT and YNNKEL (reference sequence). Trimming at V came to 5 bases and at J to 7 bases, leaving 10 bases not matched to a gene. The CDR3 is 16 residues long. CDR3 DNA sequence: TGTGCCAGCAGCGCCTGGGTAGCGGGGGGGCAGAATGAGCAGTTCTTC. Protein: CASSAWVAGGQNEQFF.

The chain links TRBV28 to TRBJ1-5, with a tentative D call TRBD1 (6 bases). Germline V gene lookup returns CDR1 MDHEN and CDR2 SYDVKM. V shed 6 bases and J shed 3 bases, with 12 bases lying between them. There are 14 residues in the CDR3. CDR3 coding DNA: TGTGCCAGCAGACTGGACAGTTACAATCAGCCCCAGCATTTT. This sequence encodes CASRLDSYNQPQHF.

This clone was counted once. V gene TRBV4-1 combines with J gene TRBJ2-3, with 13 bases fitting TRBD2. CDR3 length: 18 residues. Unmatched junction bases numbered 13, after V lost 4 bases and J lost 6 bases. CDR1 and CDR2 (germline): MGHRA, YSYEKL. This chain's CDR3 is CASSLQRGLAGLLDTQYF. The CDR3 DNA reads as TGCGCCAGCAGCCTCCAACGGGGACTAGCGGGGCTGCTGGATACGCAGTATTTT.

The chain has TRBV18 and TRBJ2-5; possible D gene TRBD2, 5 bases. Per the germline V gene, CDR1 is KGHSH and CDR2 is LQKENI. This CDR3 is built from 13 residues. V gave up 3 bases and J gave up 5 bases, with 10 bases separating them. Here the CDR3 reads CASSPRGMETQYF. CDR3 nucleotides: TGTGCCAGCTCACCGAGAGGGATGGAGACCCAGTACTTC.

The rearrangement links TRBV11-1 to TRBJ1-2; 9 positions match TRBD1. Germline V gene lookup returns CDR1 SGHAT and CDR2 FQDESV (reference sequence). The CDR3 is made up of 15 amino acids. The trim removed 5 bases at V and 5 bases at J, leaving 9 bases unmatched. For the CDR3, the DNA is TGTGCCAGCAGCCTGAGACAGGGGGTGCTATATGGCTACACCTTC. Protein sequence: CASSLRQGVLYGYTF.

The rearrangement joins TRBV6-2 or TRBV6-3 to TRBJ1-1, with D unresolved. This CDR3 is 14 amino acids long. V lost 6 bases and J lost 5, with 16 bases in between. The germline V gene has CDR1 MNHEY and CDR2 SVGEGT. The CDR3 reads CASSAGIHGTEAFF. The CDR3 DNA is TGTGCCAGCAGCGCCGGGATCCATGGGACTGAAGCTTTCTTT.

Here the CDR3 reads CASSLTGQGRGNTEAFF. CDR3 nucleotides: TGTGCCAGCAGCTTAACGGGGCAGGGGCGCGGGAACACTGAAGCTTTCTTT. V is TRBV7-3 and J is TRBJ1-1, with D perhaps TRBD1 (6 bases). Trimming shortened V by 0 bases and J by 1 base, and 15 bases separated the two germline ends. Germline CDR1 reads SGHTA; CDR2 reads FQGTGA. This CDR3 spans 17 amino acids.

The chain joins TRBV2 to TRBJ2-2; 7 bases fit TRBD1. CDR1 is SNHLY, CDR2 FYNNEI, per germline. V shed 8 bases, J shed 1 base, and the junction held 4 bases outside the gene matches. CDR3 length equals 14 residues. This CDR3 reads CASQGTENTGELFF. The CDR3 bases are TGTGCCAGCCAAGGGACAGAGAACACCGGGGAGCTGTTTTTT.